Below, 9 T cell receptor beta chains from the same sample are listed, as sequenced in a study of Graves' ophthalmopathy and Graves' hyperthyroidism. RNA served as the template for amplifying TCR beta CDR3 regions. An initial RT-PCR round employing HTBI primers preceded a second-round multiplex PCR. From the multiplex PCR reads, TCRdb called clonotypes with MiXCR, one entry per CDR3 protein. The data show around 1,200,000 distinct CDR3 sequences, with less than 45% seen just once and approximately 12% held by the top ten. Sequencing was carried out using peripheral blood or thyroid tissue (not recorded which). Every receptor here comes from an adult man with Graves' hyperthyroidism.

The table lists this clonotype with a few counts. The genes are TRBV20-1 and TRBJ1-3; D is undetermined. Trimming took off 5 bases at V and 0 bases at J, with 11 bases between the two ends. Germline CDR1 DFQATT, CDR2 SNEGSKA (reference sequence). The CDR3 has 14 residues. The DNA for the CDR3 is TGCAGTGCTGGTGACGAAATCTCTGGAAACACCATATATTTT. It encodes CSAGDEISGNTIYF.

V usage is TRBV6-1 and J usage is TRBJ2-5, with D possibly TRBD2 on 5 matching bases. The CDR3 length is 14 residues. V was clipped by 3 bases and J by 1 base, with 9 bases between them. Looked up from germline, CDR1 is MNHNS and CDR2 is SASEGT. This CDR3 reads CASSDAGGQETQYF. The CDR3 DNA follows: TGTGCCAGCAGTGATGCGGGTGGCCAAGAGACCCAGTACTTC.

The chain couples TRBV12-3 or TRBV12-4 to TRBJ1-2, with D uncertain. V was trimmed by 6 bases and J by 12 bases, leaving 11 bases between them. CDR3 length: 10 amino acids. CDR3 region: CASSPSGNTF. The CDR3 nucleotides are TGTGCCAGCAGCCCCAGTGGAAACACCTTC.

This chain links TRBV7-9 with TRBJ1-6, with 8 bases lining up with TRBD1. Germline-derived CDR1 and CDR2 are SEHNR and FQNEAQ (reference sequence). The CDR3 is made up of 15 amino acids. The trim removed 5 bases at V and 10 bases at J, leaving 10 bases unmatched. The CDR3 region is CASSPAGTGASPLHF. In DNA form, the CDR3 reads TGTGCCAGCAGCCCAGCCGGGACAGGCGCCTCACCCCTCCACTTT. The entire variable domain, with the rest obtained from reference TRBV7-9 and TRBJ1-6, is as follows: DTGVSQNPRHKITKRGQNVTFRCDPISEHNRLYWYRQTLGQGPEFLTYFQNEAQLEKSRLLSDRFSAERPKGSFSTLEIQRTEQGDSAMYLCASSPAGTGASPLHFGNGTRLTVT.

The V call is TRBV15, the J call TRBJ1-1; D gene unclear. Trimming pared 0 bases from V and 0 bases from J, leaving 5 bases between. Germline V CDR1 and CDR2: LNHNV, YYDKDF (reference sequence). The CDR3 consists of 14 residues. The CDR3 spells CATSRENLNTEAFF. The CDR3 DNA reads as TGTGCCACCAGCAGAGAAAACCTGAACACTGAAGCTTTCTTT.

This clonotype has a count of ten or more. The chain is built from TRBV29-1 and TRBJ2-5, with a tentative D call TRBD1 (5 bases). V lost 6 bases to trimming and J lost 5 bases, with 16 bases between them. CDR1 is SQVTM, CDR2 ANQGSEA, per germline. The CDR3 is 13 amino acids. The CDR3 bases are TGCAGCGTCGCCTGGCCAGGGATCGAGACCCAGTACTTC. This codes for CSVAWPGIETQYF. Using reference TRBV29-1 and TRBJ2-5 for the parts outside the CDR3, the full variable domain is SAVISQKPSRDICQRGTSLTIQCQVDSQVTMMFWYRQQPGQSLTLIATANQGSEATYESGFVIDKFPISRPNLTFSTLTVSNMSPEDSSIYLCSVAWPGIETQYFGPGTRLLVL.

The CDR3: CASTFTGANVLTF. The CDR3 nucleotides read TGTGCCAGCACCTTTACTGGGGCCAACGTCCTGACTTTC. The rearrangement joins TRBV27 to TRBJ2-6; D remains unclear. Per germline, CDR1 MNHEY and CDR2 SMNVEV (reference sequence). The CDR3 runs to 13 residues. V shed 7 bases and J shed 2 bases, with 6 bases lying between them. The whole variable domain, filled in from reference TRBV27 and TRBJ2-6, reads EAQVTQNPRYLITVTGKKLTVTCSQNMNHEYMSWYRQDPGLGLRQIYYSMNVEVTDKGDVPEGYKVSRKEKRNFPLILESPSPNQTSLYFCASTFTGANVLTFGAGSRLTVL.

Many counts were recorded for this clonotype. The chain's CDR3 is CASSTGLHQPQHF. As DNA, the CDR3 is TGTGCCAGCAGCACGGGGCTGCATCAGCCCCAGCATTTT. V gene TRBV11-1 combines with J gene TRBJ1-5; D is perhaps TRBD1 (5 bases). The CDR3 totals 13 residues. The V and J ends lost 5 bases and 5 bases respectively, with 10 bases between them. Germline assignment: CDR1 SGHAT and CDR2 FQDESV (reference sequence).

This clonotype was seen at least ten times. Here the CDR3 DNA reads TGTGCCAGCAGCCAAGGACACGCCCGGAGCTATGGCTACACCTTC. Protein: CASSQGHARSYGYTF. The rearrangement links TRBV5-8 to TRBJ1-2; perhaps TRBD1 as D (5 bases). V was clipped by 4 bases and J by 4 bases, with 17 bases between them. The CDR3 spans 15 residues. CDR1 is SGHTS and CDR2 is YDEGEE in the germline V gene.